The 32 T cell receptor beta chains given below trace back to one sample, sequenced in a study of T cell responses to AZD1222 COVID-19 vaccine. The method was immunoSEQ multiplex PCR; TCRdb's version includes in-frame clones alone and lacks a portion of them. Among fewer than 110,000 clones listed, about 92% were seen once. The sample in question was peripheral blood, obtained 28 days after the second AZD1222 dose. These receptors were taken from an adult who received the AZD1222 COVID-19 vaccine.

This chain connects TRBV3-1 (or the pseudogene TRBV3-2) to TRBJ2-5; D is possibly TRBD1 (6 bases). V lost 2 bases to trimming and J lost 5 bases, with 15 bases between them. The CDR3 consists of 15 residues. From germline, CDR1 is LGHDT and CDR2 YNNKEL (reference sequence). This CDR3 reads CASSQTTGPQETQYF. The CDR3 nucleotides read TGTGCCAGCAGCCAAACGACAGGACCCCAGGAGACCCAGTACTTC.

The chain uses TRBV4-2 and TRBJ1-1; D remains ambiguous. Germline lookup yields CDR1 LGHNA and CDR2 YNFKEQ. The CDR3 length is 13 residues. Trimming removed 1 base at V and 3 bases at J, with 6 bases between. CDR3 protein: CASSQGVDTEAFF. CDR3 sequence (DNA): TGTGCCAGCAGCCAAGGGGTAGACACTGAAGCTTTCTTT.

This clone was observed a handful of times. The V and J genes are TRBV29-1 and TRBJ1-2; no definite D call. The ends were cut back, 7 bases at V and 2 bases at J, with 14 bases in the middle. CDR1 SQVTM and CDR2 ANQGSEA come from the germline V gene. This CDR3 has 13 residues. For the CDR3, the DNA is TGCAGCGCCGAAGACGGGGAGAACTATGGCTACACCTTC. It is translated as CSAEDGENYGYTF.

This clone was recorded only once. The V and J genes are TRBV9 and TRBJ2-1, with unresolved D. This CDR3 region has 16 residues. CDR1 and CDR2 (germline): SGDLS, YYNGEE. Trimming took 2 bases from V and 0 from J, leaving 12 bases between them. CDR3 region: CASSVDRAPSYNEQFF. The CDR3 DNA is TGTGCCAGCAGCGTGGACCGGGCCCCCTCCTACAATGAGCAGTTCTTC.

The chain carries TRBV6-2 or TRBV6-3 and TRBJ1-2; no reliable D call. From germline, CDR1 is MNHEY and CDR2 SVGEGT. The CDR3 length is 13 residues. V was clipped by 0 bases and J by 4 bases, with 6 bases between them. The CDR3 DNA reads TGTGCCAGCAGTTACTCGGGCACCTATGGCTACACCTTC. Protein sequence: CASSYSGTYGYTF.

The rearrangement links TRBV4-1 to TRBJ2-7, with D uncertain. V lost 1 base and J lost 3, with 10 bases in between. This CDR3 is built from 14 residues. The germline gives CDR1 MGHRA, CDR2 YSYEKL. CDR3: CASSQGHQRYEQYF. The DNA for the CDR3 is TGCGCCAGCAGCCAAGGGCACCAACGCTACGAGCAGTACTTC.

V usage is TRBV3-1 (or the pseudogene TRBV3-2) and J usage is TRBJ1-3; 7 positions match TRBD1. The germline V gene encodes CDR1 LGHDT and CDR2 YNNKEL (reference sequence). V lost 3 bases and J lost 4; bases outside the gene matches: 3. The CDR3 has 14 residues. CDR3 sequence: CASSHSDRGNTIYF. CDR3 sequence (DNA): TGTGCCAGCAGCCATTCGGACAGGGGAAACACCATATATTTT.

For the CDR3, the DNA is TGTGCCAGCAGCCAATCGACAGGATCCTACGAGCAGTACTTC. Protein sequence: CASSQSTGSYEQYF. The chain employs TRBV14 and TRBJ2-7, with D possibly TRBD1 on 6 matching bases. V was cut by 2 bases and J by 1 base, with 9 bases left in between. The CDR3 consists of 14 residues. Per the germline V gene, CDR1 is SGHDN and CDR2 is FVKESK.

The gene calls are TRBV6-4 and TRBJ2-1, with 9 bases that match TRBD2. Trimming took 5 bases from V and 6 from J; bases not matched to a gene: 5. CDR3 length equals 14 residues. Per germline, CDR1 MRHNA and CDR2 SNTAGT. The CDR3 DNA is TGTGCCAGCAGTCCCGGGACTAGCATCAATGAGCAGTTCTTC. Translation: CASSPGTSINEQFF.

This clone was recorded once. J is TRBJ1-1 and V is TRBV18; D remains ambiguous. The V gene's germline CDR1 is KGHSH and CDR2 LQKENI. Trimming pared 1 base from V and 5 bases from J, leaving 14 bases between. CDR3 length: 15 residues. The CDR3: CASSPLGPSGTEAFF. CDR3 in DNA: TGTGCCAGCTCACCACTGGGCCCCAGTGGGACTGAAGCTTTCTTT.

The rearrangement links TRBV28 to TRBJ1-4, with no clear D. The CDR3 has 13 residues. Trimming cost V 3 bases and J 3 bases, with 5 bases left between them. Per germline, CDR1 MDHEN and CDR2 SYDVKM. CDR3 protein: CASSLTANEKLFF. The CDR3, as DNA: TGTGCCAGCAGTTTGACCGCTAATGAAAAACTGTTTTTT.

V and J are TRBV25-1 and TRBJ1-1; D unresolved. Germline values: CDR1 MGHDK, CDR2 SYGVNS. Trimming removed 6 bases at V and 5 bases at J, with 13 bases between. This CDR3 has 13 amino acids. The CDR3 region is CASSGYGGTEAFF. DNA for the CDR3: TGTGCCAGCAGCGGTTATGGAGGGACTGAAGCTTTCTTT.

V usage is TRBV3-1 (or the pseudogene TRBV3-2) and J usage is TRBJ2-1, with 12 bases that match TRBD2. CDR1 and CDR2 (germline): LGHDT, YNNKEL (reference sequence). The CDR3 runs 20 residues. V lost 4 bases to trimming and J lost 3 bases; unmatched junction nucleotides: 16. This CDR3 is CASSPSYPGLAGKSYNEQFF. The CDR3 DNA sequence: TGTGCCAGCAGCCCAAGTTATCCGGGACTAGCGGGTAAGAGCTACAATGAGCAGTTCTTC.

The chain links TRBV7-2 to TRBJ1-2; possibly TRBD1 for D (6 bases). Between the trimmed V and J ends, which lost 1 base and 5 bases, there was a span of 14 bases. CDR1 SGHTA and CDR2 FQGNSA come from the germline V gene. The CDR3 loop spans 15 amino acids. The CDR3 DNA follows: TGTGCCAGCAGCTTAGGGAGGGGGGTAGGATATGGCTACACCTTC. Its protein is CASSLGRGVGYGYTF.

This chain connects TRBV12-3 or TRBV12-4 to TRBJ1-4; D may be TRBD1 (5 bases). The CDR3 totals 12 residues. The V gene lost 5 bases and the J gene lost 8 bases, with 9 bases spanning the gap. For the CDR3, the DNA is TGTGCCAGCAGTCCGGGGGTCGAAAAACTGTTTTTT. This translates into CASSPGVEKLFF.

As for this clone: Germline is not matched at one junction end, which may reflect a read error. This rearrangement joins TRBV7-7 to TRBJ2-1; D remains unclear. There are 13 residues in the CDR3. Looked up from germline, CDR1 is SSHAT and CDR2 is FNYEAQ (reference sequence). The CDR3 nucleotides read TGTGCTAGCAGCTTACGTGAGCAGGATGAGCAGTTCTTC. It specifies CASSLREQDEQFF.

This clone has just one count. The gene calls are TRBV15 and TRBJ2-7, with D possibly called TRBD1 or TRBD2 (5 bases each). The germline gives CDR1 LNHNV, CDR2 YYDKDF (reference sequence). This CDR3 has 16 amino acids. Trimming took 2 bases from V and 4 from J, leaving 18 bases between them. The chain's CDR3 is CATSRTRTGLQYEQYF. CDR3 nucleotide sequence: TGTGCCACCAGCAGAACGAGAACAGGACTCCAATACGAGCAGTACTTC.

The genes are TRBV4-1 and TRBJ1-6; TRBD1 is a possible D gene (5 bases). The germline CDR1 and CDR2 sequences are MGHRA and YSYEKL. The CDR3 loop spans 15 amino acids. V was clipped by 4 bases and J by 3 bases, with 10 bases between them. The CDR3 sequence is CASSPGGIYNSPLHF. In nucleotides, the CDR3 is TGCGCCAGCAGCCCGGGGGGGATCTATAATTCACCCCTCCACTTT.

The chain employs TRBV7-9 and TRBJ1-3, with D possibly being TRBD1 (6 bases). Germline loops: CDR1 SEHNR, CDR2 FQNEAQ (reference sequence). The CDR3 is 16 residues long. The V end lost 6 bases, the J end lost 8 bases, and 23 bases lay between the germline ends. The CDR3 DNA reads TGTGCCAGCAGTCAAACCGGCTGGACAGCCGGGGACACCATATATTTT. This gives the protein CASSQTGWTAGDTIYF. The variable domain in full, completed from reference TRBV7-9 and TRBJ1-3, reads DTGVSQNPRHKITKRGQNVTFRCDPISEHNRLYWYRQTLGQGPEFLTYFQNEAQLEKSRLLSDRFSAERPKGSFSTLEIQRTEQGDSAMYLCASSQTGWTAGDTIYFGEGSWLTVV.

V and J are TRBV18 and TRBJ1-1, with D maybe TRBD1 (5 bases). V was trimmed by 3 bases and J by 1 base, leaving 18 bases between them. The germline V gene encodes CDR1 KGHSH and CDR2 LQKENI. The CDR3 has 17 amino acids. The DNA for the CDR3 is TGTGCCAGCTCACCGGCTGTAGGTTACACAGGGAACACTGAAGCTTTCTTT. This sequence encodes CASSPAVGYTGNTEAFF.

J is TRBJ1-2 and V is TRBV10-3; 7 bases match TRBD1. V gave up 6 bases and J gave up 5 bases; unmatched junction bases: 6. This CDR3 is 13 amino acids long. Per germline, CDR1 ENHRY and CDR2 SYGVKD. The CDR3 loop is CAISKETGYGYTF. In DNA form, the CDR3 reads TGTGCCATCAGCAAAGAGACAGGGTATGGCTACACCTTC.

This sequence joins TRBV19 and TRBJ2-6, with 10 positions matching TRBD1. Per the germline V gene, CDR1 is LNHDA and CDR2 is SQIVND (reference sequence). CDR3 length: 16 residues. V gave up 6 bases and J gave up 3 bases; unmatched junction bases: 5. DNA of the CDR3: TGTGCCAGTAGGGGACAGGGGAGAAGTGGGGCCAACGTCCTGACTTTC. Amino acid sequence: CASRGQGRSGANVLTF.

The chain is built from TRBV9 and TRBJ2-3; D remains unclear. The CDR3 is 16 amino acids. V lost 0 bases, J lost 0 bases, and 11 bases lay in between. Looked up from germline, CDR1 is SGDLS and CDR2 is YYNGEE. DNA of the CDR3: TGTGCCAGCAGCGTAGAGGCAGCTACCAGCACAGATACGCAGTATTTT. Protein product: CASSVEAATSTDTQYF.

The CDR3 reads CASSSGQPYEQYF. CDR3 nucleotides: TGTGCCAGCAGCTCGGGACAGCCCTACGAGCAGTACTTC. The rearrangement uses TRBV7-9 and TRBJ2-7, with 7 positions matching TRBD1. Germline V CDR1 and CDR2: SEHNR, FQNEAQ (reference sequence). The trim removed 4 bases at V and 2 bases at J, leaving 2 bases unmatched. The CDR3 sequence is 13 residues long.

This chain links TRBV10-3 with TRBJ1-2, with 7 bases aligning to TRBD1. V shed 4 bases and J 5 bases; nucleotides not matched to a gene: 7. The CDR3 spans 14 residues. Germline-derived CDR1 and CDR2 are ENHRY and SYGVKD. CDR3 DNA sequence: TGTGCCATCAGTGGGGGGACAGAGCTATATGGCTACACCTTC. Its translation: CAISGGTELYGYTF.

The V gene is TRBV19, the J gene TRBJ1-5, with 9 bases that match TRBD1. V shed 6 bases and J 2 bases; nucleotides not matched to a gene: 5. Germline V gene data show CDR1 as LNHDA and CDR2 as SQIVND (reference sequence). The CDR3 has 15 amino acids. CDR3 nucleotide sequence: TGTGCCAGTAGGGACAGGGGTAAGGGCAATCAGCCCCAGCATTTT. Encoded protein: CASRDRGKGNQPQHF.

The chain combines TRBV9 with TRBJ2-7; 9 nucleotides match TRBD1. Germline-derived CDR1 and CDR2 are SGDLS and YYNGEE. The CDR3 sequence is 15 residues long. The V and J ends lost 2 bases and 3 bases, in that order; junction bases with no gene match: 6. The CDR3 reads CASSVEAGQGYEQYF. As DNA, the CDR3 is TGTGCCAGCAGCGTTGAAGCGGGACAGGGCTACGAGCAGTACTTC.

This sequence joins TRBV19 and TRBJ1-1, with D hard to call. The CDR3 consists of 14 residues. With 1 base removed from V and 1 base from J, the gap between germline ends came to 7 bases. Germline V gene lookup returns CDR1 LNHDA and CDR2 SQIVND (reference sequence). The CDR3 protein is CASSIAESNTEAFF. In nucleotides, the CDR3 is TGTGCCAGTAGTATAGCGGAGTCGAACACTGAAGCTTTCTTT.

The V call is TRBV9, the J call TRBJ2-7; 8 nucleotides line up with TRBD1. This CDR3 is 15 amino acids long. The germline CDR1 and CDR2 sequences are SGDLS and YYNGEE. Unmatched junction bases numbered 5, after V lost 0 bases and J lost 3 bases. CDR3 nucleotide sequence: TGTGCCAGCAGCGTAGGCGGGACAGGCCGCTACGAGCAGTACTTC. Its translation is CASSVGGTGRYEQYF.

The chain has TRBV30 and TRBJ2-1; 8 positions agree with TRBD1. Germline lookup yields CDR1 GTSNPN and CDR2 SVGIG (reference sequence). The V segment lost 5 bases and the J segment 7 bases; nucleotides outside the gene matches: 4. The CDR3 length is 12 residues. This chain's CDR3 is CAWARDRNEQFF. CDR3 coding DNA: TGTGCCTGGGCCCGGGACAGGAATGAGCAGTTCTTC. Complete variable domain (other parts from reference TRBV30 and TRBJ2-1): SQTIHQWPATLVQPVGSPLSLECTVEGTSNPNLYWYRQAAGRGLQLLFYSVGIGQISSEVPQNLSASRPQDRQFILSSKKLLLSDSGFYLCAWARDRNEQFFGPGTRLTVL.

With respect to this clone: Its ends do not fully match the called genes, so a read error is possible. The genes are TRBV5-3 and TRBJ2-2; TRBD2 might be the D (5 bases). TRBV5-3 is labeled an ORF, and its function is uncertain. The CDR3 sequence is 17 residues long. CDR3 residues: CARSLMIWVWEHRGAVF. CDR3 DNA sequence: TGTGCCAGAAGCTTGATGATATGGGTGTGGGAACACCGGGGAGCTGTTTTT.

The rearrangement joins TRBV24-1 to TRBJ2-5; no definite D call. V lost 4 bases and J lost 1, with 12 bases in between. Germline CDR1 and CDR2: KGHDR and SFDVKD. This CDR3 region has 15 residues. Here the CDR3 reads CATSEITLGQETQYF. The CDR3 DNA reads TGTGCCACCAGTGAGATCACCCTCGGCCAAGAGACCCAGTACTTC.